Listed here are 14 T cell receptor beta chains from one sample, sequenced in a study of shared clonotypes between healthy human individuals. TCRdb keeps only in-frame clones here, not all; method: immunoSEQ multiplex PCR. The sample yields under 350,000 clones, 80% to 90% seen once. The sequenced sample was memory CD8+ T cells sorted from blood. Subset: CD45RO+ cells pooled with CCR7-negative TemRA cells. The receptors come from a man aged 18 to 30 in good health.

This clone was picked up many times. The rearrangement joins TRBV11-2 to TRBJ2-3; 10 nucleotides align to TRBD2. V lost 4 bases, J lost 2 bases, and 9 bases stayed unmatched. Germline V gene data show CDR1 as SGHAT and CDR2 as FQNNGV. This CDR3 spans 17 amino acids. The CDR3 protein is CASSWELAGGYTDTQYF. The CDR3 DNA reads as TGTGCCAGCAGCTGGGAATTAGCGGGAGGATACACAGATACGCAGTATTTT. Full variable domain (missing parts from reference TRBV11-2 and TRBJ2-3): EAGVAQSPRYKIIEKRQSVAFWCNPISGHATLYWYQQILGQGPKLLIQFQNNGVVDDSQLPKDRFSAERLKGVDSTLKIQPAKLEDSAVYLCASSWELAGGYTDTQYFGPGTRLTVL.

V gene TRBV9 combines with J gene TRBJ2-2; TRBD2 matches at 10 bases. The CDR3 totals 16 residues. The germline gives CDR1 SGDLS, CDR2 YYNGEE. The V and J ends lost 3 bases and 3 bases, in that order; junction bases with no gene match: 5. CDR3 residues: CASSAGLATYTGELFF. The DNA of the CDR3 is TGTGCCAGCAGCGCGGGACTAGCGACCTACACCGGGGAGCTGTTTTTT.

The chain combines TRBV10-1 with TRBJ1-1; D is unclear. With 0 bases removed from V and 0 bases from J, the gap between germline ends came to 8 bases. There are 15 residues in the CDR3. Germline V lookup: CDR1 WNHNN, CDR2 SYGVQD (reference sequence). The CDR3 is CASSESGSVNTEAFF. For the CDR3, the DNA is TGCGCCAGCAGTGAGTCAGGTAGCGTGAACACTGAAGCTTTCTTT.

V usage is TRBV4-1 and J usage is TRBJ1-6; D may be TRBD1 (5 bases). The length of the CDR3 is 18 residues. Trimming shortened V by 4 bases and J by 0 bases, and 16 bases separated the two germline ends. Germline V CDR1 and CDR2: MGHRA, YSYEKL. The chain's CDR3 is CASSLPQGPSSYNSPLHF. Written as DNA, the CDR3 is TGCGCCAGCAGCCTGCCTCAGGGTCCGAGCTCCTATAATTCACCCCTCCACTTT.

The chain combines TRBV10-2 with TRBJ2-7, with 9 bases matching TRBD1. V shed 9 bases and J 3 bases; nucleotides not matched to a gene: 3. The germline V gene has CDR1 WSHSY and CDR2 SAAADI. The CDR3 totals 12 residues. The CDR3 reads CASGQGIYEQYF. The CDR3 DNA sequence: TGCGCCAGTGGACAGGGGATCTACGAGCAGTACTTC.

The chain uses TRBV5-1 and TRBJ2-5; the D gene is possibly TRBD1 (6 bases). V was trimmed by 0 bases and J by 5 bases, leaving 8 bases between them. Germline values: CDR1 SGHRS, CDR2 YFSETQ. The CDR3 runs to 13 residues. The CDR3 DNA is TGCGCCAGCAGCTTGGGAAGGGGGGAGACCCAGTACTTC. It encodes CASSLGRGETQYF.

CDR3 in DNA: TGCGCCAGCAGCTTGGTCGGGCCATGGGGAGACTACGAGCAGTACTTC. It encodes CASSLVGPWGDYEQYF. The chain employs TRBV5-1 and TRBJ2-7; D might be TRBD2 (5 bases). This CDR3 region has 16 residues. Trimming stripped 0 bases from V and 3 bases from J, with 16 bases between. CDR1 is SGHRS, CDR2 YFSETQ, per germline.

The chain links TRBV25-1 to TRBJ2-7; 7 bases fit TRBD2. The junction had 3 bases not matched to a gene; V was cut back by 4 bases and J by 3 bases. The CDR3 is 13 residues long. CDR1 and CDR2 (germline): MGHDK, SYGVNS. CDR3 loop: CASSGGGYYEQYF. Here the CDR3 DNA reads TGTGCCAGCAGTGGGGGAGGGTACTACGAGCAGTACTTC.

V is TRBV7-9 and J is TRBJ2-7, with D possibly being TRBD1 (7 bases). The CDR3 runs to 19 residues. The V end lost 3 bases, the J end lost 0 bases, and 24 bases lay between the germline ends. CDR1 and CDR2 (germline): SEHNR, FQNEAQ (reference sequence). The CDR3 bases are TGTGCCAGCAGCTTCGGACCTGGGGGGCGACAGGGAAACTCCTACGAGCAGTACTTC. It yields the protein CASSFGPGGRQGNSYEQYF.

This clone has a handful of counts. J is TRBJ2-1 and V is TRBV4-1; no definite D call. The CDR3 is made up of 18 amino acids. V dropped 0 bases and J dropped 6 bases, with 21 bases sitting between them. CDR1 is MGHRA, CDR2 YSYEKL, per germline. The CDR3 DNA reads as TGCGCCAGCAGCCAAGATAAAAGAGAGGAGCCGCAGTTCAATGAGCAGTTCTTC. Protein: CASSQDKREEPQFNEQFF.

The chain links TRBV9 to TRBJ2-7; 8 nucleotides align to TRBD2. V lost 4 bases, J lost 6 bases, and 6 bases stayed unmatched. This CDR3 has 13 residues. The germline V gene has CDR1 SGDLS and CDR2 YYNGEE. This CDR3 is CASSPGLAGEQYF. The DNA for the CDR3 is TGTGCCAGCAGCCCCGGACTAGCCGGCGAGCAGTACTTC.

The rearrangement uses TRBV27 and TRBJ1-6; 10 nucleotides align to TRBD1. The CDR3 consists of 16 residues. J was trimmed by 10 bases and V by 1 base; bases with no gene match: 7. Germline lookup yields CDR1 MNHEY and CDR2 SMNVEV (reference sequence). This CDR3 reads CASSLLGTGVNSPLHF. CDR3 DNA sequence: TGTGCCAGCAGTTTATTGGGGACAGGGGTCAACTCACCCCTCCACTTT.

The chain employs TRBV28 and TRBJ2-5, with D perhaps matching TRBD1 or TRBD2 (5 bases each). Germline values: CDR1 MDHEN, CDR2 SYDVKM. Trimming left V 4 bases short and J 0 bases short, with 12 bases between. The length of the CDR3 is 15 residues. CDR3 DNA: TGTGCCAGCAGTTCCGGGACGGATTACCAAGAGACCCAGTACTTC. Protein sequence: CASSSGTDYQETQYF. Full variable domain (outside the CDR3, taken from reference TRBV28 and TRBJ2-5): DVKVTQSSRYLVKRTGEKVFLECVQDMDHENMFWYRQDPGLGLRLIYFSYDVKMKEKGDIPEGYSVSREKKERFSLILESASTNQTSMYLCASSSGTDYQETQYFGPGTRLLVL.

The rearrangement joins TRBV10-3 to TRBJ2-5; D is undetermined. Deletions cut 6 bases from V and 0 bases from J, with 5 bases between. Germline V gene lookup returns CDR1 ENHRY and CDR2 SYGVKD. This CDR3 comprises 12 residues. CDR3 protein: CAISRNQETQYF. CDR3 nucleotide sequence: TGTGCCATCAGCCGGAACCAAGAGACCCAGTACTTC.